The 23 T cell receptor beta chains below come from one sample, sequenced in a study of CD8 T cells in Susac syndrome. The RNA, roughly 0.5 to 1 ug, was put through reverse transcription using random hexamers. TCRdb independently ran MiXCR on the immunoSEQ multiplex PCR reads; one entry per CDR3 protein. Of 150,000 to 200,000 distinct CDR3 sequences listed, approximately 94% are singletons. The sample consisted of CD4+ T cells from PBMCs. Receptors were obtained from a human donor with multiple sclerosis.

CDR3 amino acids: CASGSGELFF. In DNA, the CDR3 is TGTGCTAGTGGTTCGGGGGAGCTGTTTTTT. This rearrangement joins TRBV12-5 to TRBJ2-2; D unresolved. V lost 4 bases, J lost 8 bases, and 2 bases lay in between. Germline V gene sequence: CDR1 LGHNT, CDR2 FRNRAP. This CDR3 spans 10 amino acids. Using reference TRBV12-5 and TRBJ2-2 for the parts outside the CDR3, the full variable domain is DARVTQTPRHKVTEMGQEVTMRCQPILGHNTVFWYRQTMMQGLELLAYFRNRAPLDDSGMPKDRFSAEMPDATLATLKIQPSEPRDSAVYFCASGSGELFFGEGSRLTVL.

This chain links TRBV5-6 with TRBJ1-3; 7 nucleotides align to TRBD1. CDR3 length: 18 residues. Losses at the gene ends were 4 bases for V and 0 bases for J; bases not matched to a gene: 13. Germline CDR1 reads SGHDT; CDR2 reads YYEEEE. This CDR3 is CASSHFRTGTDSGNTIYF. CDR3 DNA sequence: TGTGCCAGCAGCCATTTTAGAACCGGGACAGACTCTGGAAACACCATATATTTT.

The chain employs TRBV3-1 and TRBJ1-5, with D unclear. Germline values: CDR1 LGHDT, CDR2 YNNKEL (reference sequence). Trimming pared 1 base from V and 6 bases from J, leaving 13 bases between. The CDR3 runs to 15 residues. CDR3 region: CASSQGPPSGQPQHF. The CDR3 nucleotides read TGTGCCAGCAGCCAAGGGCCCCCCTCCGGTCAGCCCCAGCATTTT.

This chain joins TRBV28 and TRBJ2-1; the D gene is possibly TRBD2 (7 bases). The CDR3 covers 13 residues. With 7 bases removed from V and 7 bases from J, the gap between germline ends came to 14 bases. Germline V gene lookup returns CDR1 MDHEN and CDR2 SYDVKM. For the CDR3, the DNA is TGTGCCAGCATTGGAGGGGGGGTAAATGAGCAGTTCTTC. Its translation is CASIGGGVNEQFF.

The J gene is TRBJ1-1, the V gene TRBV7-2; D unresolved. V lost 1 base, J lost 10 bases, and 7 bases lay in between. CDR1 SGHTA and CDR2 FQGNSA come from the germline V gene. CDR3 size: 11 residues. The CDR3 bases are TGTGCCAGCAGCTTAGGTCGGCCAGCTTTCTTT. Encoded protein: CASSLGRPAFF.

CDR3 loop: CASSYSGRVGAKNIQYF. DNA of the CDR3: TGTGCCAGCAGTTACTCGGGACGGGTTGGAGCCAAAAACATTCAGTACTTC. V and J are TRBV6-5 and TRBJ2-4; D might be TRBD1 or TRBD2, each matching 5 bases. The germline V gene encodes CDR1 MNHEY and CDR2 SVGAGI. This CDR3 has 17 amino acids. Trimming took 0 bases from V and 0 from J, leaving 12 bases between them.

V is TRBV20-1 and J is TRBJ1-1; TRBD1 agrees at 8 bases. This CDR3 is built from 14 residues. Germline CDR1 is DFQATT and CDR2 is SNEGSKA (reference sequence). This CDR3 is CRPGQGGENTEAFF. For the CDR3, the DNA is TGCAGACCAGGACAGGGCGGGGAAAACACTGAAGCTTTCTTT.

CDR3 sequence: CATNNPGSNEQFF. CDR3 nucleotides: TGTGCCACCAACAATCCCGGTAGCAATGAGCAGTTCTTC. The gene calls are TRBV24-1 and TRBJ2-1, with D unresolved. CDR1 is KGHDR, CDR2 SFDVKD, per germline. The CDR3 runs 13 residues. Trimming removed 8 bases at V and 6 bases at J, with 13 bases between.

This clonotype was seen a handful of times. The CDR3 DNA reads TGTGCCAGCAGCTTACACACCGGGGAGCTGTTTTTT. It translates to CASSLHTGELFF. The chain uses TRBV7-9 and TRBJ2-2, with no clear D. The CDR3 covers 12 residues. V lost 2 bases and J lost 3, with 1 base in between. Per germline, CDR1 SEHNR and CDR2 FQNEAQ (reference sequence).

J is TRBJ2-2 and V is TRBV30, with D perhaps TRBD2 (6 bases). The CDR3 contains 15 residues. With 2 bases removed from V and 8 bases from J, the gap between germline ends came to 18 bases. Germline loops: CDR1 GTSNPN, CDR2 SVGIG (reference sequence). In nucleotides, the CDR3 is TGTGCCTGGAGTAAGGCGGTAGCGGAACTAGGGGAGCTGTTTTTT. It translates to CAWSKAVAELGELFF.

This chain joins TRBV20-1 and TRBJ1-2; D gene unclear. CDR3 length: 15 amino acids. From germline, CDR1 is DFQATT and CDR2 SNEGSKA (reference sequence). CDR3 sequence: CRNGSSRSLSDGYTF. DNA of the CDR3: TGCAGGAATGGGTCAAGTCGATCACTCTCCGATGGCTACACCTTC.

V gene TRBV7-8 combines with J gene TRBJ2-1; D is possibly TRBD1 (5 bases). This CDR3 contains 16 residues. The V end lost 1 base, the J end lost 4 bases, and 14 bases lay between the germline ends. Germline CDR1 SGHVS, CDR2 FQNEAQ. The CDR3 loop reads CASSLGASQGYNEQFF. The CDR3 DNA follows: TGTGCCAGCAGCTTAGGGGCATCTCAGGGTTACAATGAGCAGTTCTTC.

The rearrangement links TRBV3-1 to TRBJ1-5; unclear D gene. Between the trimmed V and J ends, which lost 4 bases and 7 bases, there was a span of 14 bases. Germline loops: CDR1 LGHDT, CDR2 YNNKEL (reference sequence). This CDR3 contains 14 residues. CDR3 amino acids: CASSPPGSGQPQHF. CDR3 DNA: TGTGCCAGCAGCCCGCCCGGCAGTGGGCAGCCCCAGCATTTT.

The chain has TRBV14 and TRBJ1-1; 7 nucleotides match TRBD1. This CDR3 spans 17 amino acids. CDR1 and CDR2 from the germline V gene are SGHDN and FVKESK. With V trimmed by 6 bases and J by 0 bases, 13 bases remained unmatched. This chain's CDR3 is CASSTYRGRRMNTEAFF. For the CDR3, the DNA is TGTGCCAGCAGTACATACAGGGGACGGAGAATGAACACTGAAGCTTTCTTT.

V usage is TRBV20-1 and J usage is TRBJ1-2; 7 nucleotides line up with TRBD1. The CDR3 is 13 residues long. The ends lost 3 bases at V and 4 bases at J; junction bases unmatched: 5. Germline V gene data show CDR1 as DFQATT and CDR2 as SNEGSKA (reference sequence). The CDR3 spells CSASQGGSYGYTF. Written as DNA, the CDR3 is TGCAGTGCTAGCCAGGGGGGATCCTATGGCTACACCTTC.

This CDR3 reads CASSLAARKAYEQYF. Written as DNA, the CDR3 is TGTGCCAGCAGCTTAGCGGCCCGGAAGGCCTACGAGCAGTACTTC. The V call is TRBV7-2, the J call TRBJ2-7; no firm D call. This CDR3 has 15 residues. The V end lost 0 bases, the J end lost 2 bases, and 11 bases lay between the germline ends. The V gene's germline CDR1 is SGHTA and CDR2 FQGNSA.

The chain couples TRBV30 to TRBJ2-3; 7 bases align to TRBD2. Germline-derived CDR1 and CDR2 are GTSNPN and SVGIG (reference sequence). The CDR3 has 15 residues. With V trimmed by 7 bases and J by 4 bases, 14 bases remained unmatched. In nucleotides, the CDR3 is TGTGCCTTCCCAAAGTATGGGAGCGGGGCAGATACGCAGTATTTT. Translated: CAFPKYGSGADTQYF. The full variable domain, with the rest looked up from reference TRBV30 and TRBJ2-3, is SQTIHQWPATLVQPVGSPLSLECTVEGTSNPNLYWYRQAAGRGLQLLFYSVGIGQISSEVPQNLSASRPQDRQFILSSKKLLLSDSGFYLCAFPKYGSGADTQYFGPGTRLTVL.

The CDR3 nucleotides read TGTGCCAGCAGCTCCCCCTCAGCGGGAGTTAGGGGTGAGCAGTTCTTC. It codes for CASSSPSAGVRGEQFF. The genes are TRBV28 and TRBJ2-1, with TRBD2 identical over 8 bases. Per the germline V gene, CDR1 is MDHEN and CDR2 is SYDVKM. Trimming cost V 6 bases and J 9 bases; bases outside gene matches: 16. The CDR3 loop spans 16 amino acids.

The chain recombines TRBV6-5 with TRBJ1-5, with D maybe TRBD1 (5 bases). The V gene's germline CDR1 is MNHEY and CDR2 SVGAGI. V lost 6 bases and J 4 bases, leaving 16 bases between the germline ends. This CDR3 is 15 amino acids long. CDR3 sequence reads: CASSPDGAGNQPQHF. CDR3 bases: TGTGCCAGCAGCCCGGATGGGGCGGGAAATCAGCCCCAGCATTTT.

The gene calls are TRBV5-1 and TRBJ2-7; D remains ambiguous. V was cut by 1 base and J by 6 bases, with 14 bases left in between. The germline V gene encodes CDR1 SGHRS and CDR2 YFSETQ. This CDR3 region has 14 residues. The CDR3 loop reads CASSLQTQSTEQYF. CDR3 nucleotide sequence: TGCGCCAGCAGCTTGCAAACCCAGAGCACCGAGCAGTACTTC. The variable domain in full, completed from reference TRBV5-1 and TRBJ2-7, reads KAGVTQTPRYLIKTRGQQVTLSCSPISGHRSVSWYQQTPGQGLQFLFEYFSETQRNKGNFPGRFSGRQFSNSRSEMNVSTLELGDSALYLCASSLQTQSTEQYFGPGTRLTVT.

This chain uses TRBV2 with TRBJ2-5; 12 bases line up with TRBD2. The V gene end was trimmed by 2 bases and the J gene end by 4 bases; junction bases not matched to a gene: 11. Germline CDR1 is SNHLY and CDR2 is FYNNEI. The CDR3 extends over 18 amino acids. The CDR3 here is CASSEPSLAGGPSETQYF. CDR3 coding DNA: TGTGCCAGCAGTGAACCCTCGCTAGCGGGAGGGCCATCAGAGACCCAGTACTTC. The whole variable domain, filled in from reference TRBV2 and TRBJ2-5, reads EPEVTQTPSHQVTQMGQEVILRCVPISNHLYFYWYRQILGQKVEFLVSFYNNEISEKSEIFDDQFSVERPDGSNFTLKIRSTKLEDSAMYFCASSEPSLAGGPSETQYFGPGTRLLVL.

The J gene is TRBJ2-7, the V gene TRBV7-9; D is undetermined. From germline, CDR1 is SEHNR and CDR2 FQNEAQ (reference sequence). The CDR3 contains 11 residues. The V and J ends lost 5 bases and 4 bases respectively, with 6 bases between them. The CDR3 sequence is CASSGEYEQYF. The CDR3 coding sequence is TGTGCCAGCAGCGGCGAGTACGAGCAGTACTTC.

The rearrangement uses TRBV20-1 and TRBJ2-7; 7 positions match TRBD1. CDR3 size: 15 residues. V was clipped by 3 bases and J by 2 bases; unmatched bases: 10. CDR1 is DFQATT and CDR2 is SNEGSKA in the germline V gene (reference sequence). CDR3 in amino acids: CSASPTGANTYEQYF. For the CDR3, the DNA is TGCAGTGCTAGCCCCACAGGGGCCAATACCTACGAGCAGTACTTC.